This T cell receptor (beta chain) appears in the sequencing data of a study of blood T cell repertoires in COVID-19. Across the whole study: Donors of Cohort 3 who recovered were those that had two negative PCRs, clearance, or symptom resolution. Nucleic acid was either cDNA or gDNA, and it came from T cells, B-cell-depleted T cells, or PBMCs.

The CDR3 extends over 13 amino acids. Trimming took off 2 bases at V and 6 bases at J, with 8 bases between the two ends. CDR1 SEHNR and CDR2 FQNEAQ come from the germline V gene (reference sequence). Clones were sequenced by immunoSEQ multiplex PCR, and TCRdb holds only the in-frame ones, with some missing. The repertoire includes under 200,000 clones, more than 85% of them detected once, and approximately 23% sits in the top ten. Living in about two dozen US areas, the participants were between 18 and 89 years of age. Cohorts were based on clinical histories the participants reported. The TCR was taken from a woman aged 40 to 50 in a cohort exposed to, infected with or recovered from COVID-19 (not recorded which). Sequencing input: PBMCs or T cells enriched from blood (not recorded which). The chain couples TRBV7-9 to TRBJ2-1; D is undetermined. The CDR3, as DNA: TGTGCCAGCAGCTTATCCGGCGGCAATGAGCAGTTCTTC. Translation gives CASSLSGGNEQFF.